This TCR beta chain was documented in a study of early stage breast cancer tumors. Study-wide context: Roughly 9.4-fold was the mean read coverage per sample.

Only in-frame clones appear in the TCRdb table, and some are missing; sequencing was by immunoSEQ multiplex PCR. The sample shows about 72,000 clones, more than 60% of them seen only once. The germline V and J ends were trimmed by 6 bases and 7 bases, with 13 bases remaining between them. The germline CDR1 and CDR2 sequences are MRHNA and SNTAGT. This CDR3 comprises 13 residues. The chain couples TRBV6-4 to TRBJ2-1; D is possibly TRBD2 (6 bases). The clonotype originates from a person between 60 and 70 years old with breast cancer. What was sequenced was blood. This CDR3 reads CASRGGTKNEQFF. The DNA of the CDR3 is TGTGCCAGCAGGGGGGGAACCAAGAATGAGCAGTTCTTC.